This TCR beta chain was sequenced during a study of beta chain features in type 1 diabetes. The study's findings and limits: Moderate but significant shortening of TCRB CDR3s was recorded in all four CD4+ subsets from Type 1 diabetes patients.

The V end was cut by 1 base, the J end by 2 bases, with 9 bases between. The CDR3 is made up of 14 amino acids. Germline V gene sequence: CDR1 SGHDT, CDR2 YYEEEE. This clone was seen a few times. Its antigen is unknown. What was sequenced were expressed TCRB transcripts, since all of the isolated RNA had been reverse transcribed. Data came from immunoSEQ multiplex PCR; TCRdb stores just in-frame clones and leaves some out. Of more than 250,000 clones in the sample, about a fifth were seen once. The receptor comes from a woman aged 40 to 50 with type 1 diabetes. The J gene is TRBJ1-1, the V gene TRBV5-6; TRBD1 is a possible D gene (5 bases). Material: naive CD4+ T cells from blood. The CDR3 nucleotides are TGTGCCAGCAGCTTGACGGGGGTCAACACTGAAGCTTTCTTT. Translation gives CASSLTGVNTEAFF.